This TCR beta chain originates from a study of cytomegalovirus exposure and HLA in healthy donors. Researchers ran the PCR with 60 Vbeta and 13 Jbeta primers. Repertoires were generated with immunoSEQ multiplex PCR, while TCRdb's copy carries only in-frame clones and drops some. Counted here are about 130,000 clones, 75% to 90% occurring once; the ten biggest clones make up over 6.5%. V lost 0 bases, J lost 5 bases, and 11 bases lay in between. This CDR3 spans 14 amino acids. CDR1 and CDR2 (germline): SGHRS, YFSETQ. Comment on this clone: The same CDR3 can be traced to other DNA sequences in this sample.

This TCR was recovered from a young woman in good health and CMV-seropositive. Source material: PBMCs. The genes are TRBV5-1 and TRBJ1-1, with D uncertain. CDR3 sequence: CASSLAGGGTEAFF. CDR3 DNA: TGCGCCAGCAGCTTGGCCGGAGGAGGGACTGAAGCTTTCTTT.